The clone carrying this T cell receptor (beta chain) turned up a few times. As yet, its antigen is unknown. TCRdb analysed the 5' RACE reads with MiXCR anew, one entry per CDR3 protein. Of 200,000 to 250,000 distinct CDR3 sequences listed, about 10% are singletons. This entry is derived from a study of identical twins. Findings of the study overall: In zero-insertion analyses, partial confounding could arise from invariant MAIT and iNKT cells.

This CDR3 is 15 amino acids long. The germline V and J ends were trimmed by 7 bases and 1 base, with 14 bases remaining between them. From germline, CDR1 is MDHEN and CDR2 SYDVKM. The sequenced sample was memory T cells sorted from blood. This receptor was obtained from a man aged 50 to 60 in good health. This chain joins TRBV28 and TRBJ2-1; a possible D gene is TRBD2 (7 bases). CDR3 loop: CASNGEGGSYNEQFF. CDR3 nucleotide sequence: TGTGCCAGCAATGGGGAGGGGGGGTCCTACAATGAGCAGTTCTTC.